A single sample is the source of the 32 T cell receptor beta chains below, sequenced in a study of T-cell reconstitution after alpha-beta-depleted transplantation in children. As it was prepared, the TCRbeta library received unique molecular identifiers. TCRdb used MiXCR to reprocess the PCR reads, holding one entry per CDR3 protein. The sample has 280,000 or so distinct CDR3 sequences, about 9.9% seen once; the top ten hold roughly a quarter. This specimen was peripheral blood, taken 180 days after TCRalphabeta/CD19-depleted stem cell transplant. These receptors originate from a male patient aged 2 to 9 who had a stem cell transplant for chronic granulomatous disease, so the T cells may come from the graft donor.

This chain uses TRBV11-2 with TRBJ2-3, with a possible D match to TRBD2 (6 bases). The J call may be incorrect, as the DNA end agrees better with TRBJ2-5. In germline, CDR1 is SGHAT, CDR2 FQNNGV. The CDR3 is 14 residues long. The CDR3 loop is CASSLIRGKETQYF. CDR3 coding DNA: TGTGCCAGCAGCTTAATACGGGGGAAAGAGACCCAGTACTTC.

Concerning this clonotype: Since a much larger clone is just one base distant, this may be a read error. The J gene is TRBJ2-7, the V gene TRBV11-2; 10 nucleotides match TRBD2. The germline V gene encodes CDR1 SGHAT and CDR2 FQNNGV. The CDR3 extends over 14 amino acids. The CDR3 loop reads CVSSFLAGDNEQYF. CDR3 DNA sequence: TGTGTCAGCAGCTTCCTAGCGGGAGATAACGAGCAGTACTTC. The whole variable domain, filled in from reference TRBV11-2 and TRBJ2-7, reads EAGVAQSPRYKIIEKRQSVAFWCNPISGHATLYWYQQILGQGPKLLIQFQNNGVVDDSQLPKDRFSAERLKGVDSTLKIQPAKLEDSAVYLCVSSFLAGDNEQYFGPGTRLTVT.

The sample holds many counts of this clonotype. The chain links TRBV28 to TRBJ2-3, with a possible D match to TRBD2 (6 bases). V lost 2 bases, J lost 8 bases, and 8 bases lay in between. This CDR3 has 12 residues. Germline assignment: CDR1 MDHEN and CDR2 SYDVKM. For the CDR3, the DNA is TGTGCCAGCAGTTTAGTGGGAGGTACGCAGTATTTT. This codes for CASSLVGGTQYF.

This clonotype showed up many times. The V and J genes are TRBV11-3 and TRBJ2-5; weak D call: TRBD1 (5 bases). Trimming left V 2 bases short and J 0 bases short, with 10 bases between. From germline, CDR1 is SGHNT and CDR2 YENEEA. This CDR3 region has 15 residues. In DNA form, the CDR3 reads TGTGCCAGCAGCTTATCCGACAGTCACCAAGAGACCCAGTACTTC. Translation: CASSLSDSHQETQYF.

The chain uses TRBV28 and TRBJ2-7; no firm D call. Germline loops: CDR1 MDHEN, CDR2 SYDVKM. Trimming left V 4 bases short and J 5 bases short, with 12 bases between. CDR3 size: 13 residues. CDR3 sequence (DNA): TGTGCCAGCAGTTCCGTGTTTGCGAACGAGCAGTACTTC. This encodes CASSSVFANEQYF. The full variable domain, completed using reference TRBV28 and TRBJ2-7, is DVKVTQSSRYLVKRTGEKVFLECVQDMDHENMFWYRQDPGLGLRLIYFSYDVKMKEKGDIPEGYSVSREKKERFSLILESASTNQTSMYLCASSSVFANEQYFGPGTRLTVT.

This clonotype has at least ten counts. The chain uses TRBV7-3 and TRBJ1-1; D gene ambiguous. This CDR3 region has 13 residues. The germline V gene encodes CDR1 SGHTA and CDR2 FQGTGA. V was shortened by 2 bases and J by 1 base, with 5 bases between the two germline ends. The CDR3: CASSLYKNTEAFF. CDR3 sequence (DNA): TGTGCCAGCAGCTTATATAAGAACACTGAAGCTTTCTTT.

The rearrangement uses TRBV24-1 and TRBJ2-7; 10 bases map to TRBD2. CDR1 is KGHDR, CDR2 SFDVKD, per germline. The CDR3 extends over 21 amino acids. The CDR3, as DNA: TGTGCGGCCAGTGATCAGCGAGACCTAATTTTAGCGGGAGGACCCTCCTACGAGCAGTACTTC. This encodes CAASDQRDLILAGGPSYEQYF.

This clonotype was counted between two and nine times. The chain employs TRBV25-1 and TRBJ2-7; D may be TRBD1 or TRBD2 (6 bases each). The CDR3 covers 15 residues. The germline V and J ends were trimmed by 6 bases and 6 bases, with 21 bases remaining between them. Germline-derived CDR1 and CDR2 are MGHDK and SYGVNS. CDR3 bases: TGTGCCAGCAGCACCACCCGGGGGCCCCAACGCGAGCAGTACTTC. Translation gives CASSTTRGPQREQYF.

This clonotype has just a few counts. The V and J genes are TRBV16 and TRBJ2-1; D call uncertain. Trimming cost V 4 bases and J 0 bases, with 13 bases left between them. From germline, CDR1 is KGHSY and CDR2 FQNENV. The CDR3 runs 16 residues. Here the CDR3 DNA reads TGTGCCAGCAGCCCAATACGCCAAAGCTCCTACAATGAGCAGTTCTTC. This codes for CASSPIRQSSYNEQFF.

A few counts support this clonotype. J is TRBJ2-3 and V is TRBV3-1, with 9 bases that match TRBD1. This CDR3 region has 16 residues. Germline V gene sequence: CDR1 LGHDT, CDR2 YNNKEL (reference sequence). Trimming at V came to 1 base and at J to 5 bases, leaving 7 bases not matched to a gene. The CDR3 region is CASSQATGGAGDTQYF. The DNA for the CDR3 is TGTGCCAGCAGCCAAGCCACAGGGGGCGCGGGAGATACGCAGTATTTT.

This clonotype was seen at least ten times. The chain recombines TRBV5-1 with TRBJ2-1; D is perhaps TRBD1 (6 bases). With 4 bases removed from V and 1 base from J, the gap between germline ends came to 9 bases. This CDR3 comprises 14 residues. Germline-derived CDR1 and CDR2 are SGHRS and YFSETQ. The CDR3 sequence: CASSRTASYNEQFF. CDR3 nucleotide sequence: TGCGCCAGCAGCCGGACAGCGTCCTACAATGAGCAGTTCTTC.

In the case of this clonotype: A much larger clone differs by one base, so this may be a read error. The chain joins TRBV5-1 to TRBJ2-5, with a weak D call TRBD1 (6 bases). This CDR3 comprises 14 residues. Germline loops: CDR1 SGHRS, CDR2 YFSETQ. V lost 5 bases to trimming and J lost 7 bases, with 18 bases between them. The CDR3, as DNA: TGCGCCAGCAGGGCCCAGGGGTTGAGCGCGACCCAGTACTTC. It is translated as CASRAQGLSATQYF.

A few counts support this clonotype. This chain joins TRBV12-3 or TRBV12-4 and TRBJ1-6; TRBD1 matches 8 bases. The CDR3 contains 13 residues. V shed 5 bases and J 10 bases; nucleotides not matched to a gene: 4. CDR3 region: CASSRTGQSPLHF. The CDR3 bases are TGTGCCAGCAGTCGGACAGGGCAATCACCCCTCCACTTT.

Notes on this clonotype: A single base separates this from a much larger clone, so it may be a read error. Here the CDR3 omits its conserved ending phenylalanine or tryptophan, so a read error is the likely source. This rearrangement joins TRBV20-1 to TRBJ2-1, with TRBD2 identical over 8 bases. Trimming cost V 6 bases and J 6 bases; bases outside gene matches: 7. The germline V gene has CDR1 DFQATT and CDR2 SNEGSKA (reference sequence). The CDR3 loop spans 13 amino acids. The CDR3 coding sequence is TGCAGTGCCACACTCAGCGGGGGCAATGAGCAGTTCCTC. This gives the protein CSATLSGGNEQFL.

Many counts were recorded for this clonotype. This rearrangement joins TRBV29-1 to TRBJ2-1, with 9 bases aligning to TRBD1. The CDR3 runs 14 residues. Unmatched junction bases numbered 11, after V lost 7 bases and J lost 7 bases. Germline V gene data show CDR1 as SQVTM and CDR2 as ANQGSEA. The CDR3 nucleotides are TGCAGCGCACAAGGTACAGGGGGCTTGAATGAGCAGTTCTTC. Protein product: CSAQGTGGLNEQFF.

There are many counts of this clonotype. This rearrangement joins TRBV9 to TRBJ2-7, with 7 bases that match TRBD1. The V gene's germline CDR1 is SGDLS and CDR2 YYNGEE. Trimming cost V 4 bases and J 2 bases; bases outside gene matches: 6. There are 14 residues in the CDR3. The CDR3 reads CASSLTGETYEQYF. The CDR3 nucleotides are TGTGCCAGCAGCCTTACAGGGGAAACCTACGAGCAGTACTTC.

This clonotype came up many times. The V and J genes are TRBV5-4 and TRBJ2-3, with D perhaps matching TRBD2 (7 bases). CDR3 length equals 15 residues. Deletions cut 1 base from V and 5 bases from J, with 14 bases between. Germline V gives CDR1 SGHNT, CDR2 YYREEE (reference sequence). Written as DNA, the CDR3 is TGTGCCAGCAGCTTGTCGGGGGGCGCGGAAGATACGCAGTATTTT. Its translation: CASSLSGGAEDTQYF.

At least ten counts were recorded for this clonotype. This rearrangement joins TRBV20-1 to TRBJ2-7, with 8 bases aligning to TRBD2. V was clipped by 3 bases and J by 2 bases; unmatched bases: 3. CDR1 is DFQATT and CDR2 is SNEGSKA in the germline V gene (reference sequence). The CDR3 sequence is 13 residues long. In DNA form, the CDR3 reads TGCAGTGCTAGTAATAGCGGGGCCTACGAGCAGTACTTC. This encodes CSASNSGAYEQYF.

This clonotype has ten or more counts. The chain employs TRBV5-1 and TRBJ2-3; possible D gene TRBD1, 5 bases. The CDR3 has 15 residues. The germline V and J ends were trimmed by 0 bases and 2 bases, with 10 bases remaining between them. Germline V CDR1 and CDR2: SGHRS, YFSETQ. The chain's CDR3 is CASSLGGLYTDTQYF. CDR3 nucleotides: TGCGCCAGCAGCTTGGGGGGCTTATACACAGATACGCAGTATTTT.

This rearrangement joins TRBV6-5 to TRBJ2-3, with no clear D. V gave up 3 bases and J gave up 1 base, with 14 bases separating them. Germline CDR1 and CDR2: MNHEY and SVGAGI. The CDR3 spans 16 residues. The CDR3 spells CASSYIAPTGTDTQYF. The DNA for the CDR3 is TGTGCCAGCAGTTATATCGCCCCGACCGGCACAGATACGCAGTATTTT.

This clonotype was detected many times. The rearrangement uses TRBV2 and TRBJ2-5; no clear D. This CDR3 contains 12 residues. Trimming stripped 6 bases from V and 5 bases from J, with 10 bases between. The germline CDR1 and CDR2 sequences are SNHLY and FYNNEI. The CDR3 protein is CASRTNGETQYF. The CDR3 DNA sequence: TGTGCCAGCAGAACGAACGGGGAGACCCAGTACTTC.

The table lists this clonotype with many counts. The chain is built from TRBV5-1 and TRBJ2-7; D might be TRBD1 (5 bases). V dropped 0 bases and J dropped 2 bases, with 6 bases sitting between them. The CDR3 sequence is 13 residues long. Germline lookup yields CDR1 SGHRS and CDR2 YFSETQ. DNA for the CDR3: TGCGCCAGCAGCTTGGAGGGGCCCTACGAGCAGTACTTC. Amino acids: CASSLEGPYEQYF. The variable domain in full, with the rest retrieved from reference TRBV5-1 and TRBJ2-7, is KAGVTQTPRYLIKTRGQQVTLSCSPISGHRSVSWYQQTPGQGLQFLFEYFSETQRNKGNFPGRFSGRQFSNSRSEMNVSTLELGDSALYLCASSLEGPYEQYFGPGTRLTVT.

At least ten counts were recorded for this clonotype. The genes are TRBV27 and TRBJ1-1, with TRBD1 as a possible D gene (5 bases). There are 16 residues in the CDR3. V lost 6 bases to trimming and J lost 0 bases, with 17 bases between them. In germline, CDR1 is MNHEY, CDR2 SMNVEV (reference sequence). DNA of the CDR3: TGTGCCAGCAGACCGGGGTATGACAGAGTGAACACTGAAGCTTTCTTT. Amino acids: CASRPGYDRVNTEAFF.

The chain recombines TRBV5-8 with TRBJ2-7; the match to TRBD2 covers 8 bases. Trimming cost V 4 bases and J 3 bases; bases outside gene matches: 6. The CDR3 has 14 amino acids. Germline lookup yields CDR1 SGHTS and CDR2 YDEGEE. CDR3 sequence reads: CASSPKGLVYEQYF. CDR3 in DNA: TGTGCCAGCAGCCCGAAGGGACTAGTCTACGAGCAGTACTTC.

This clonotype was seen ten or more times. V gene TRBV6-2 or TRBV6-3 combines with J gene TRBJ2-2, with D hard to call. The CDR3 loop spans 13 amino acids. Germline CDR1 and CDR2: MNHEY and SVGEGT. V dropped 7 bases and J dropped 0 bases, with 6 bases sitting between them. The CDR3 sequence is CASTLANTGELFF. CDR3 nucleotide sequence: TGTGCCAGCACTCTCGCGAACACCGGGGAGCTGTTTTTT.

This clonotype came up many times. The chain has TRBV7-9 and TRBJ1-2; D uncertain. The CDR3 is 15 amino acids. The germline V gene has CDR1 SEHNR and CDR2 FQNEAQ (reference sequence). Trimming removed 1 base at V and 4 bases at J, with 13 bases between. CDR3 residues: CASSLGGIRIYGYTF. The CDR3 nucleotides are TGTGCCAGCAGCTTAGGCGGGATTCGAATCTATGGCTACACCTTC.

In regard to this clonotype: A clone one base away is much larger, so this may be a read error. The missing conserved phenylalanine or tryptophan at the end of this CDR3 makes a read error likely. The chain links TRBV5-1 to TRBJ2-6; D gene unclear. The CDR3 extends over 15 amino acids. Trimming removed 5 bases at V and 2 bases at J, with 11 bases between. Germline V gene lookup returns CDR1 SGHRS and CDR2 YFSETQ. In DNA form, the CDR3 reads TGCGCCAGCAGTCTCGACATTACTGGGGCCAACGTCCTGACTTTA. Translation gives CASSLDITGANVLTL.

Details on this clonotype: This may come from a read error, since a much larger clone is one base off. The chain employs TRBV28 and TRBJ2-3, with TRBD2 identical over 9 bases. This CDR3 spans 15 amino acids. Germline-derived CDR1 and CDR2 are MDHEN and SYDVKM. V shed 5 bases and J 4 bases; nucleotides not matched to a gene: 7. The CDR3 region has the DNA TGTGCCAGCAGTAAGAGTAGCGGGAGACCAGATACGCAGTATTTT. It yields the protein CASSKSSGRPDTQYF.

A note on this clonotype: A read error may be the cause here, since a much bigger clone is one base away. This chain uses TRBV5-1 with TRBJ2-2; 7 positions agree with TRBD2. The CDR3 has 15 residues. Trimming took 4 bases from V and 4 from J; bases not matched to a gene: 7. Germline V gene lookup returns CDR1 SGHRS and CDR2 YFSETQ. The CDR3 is CASSVPGLTTGELFF. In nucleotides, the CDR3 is TGCGCCAGCAGCGTACCGGGACTAACCACCGGGGAGCTGTTTTTT.

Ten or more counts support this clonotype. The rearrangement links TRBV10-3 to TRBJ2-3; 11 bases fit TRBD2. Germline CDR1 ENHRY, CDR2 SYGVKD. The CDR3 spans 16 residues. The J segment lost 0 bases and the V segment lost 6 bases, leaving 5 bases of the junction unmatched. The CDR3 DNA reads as TGTGCCATCAGGGCTAGCGGGAGGATCAGCACAGATACGCAGTATTTT. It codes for CAIRASGRISTDTQYF.

This chain's CDR3 is CASSQDEIAGEETQYF. The CDR3 DNA reads TGTGCCAGCAGCCAAGATGAGATAGCGGGGGAAGAGACCCAGTACTTC. The chain joins TRBV3-1 to TRBJ2-5; 9 bases are shared with TRBD2. This CDR3 has 16 residues. The J segment lost 3 bases and the V segment lost 0 bases, leaving 5 bases of the junction unmatched. CDR1 is LGHDT, CDR2 YNNKEL, per germline (reference sequence).

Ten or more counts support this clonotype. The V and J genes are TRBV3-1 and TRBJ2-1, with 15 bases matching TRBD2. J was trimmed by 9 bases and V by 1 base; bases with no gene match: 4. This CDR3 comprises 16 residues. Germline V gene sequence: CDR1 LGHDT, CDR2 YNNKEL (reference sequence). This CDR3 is CASSQGTSGGAGEQFF. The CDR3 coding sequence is TGTGCCAGCAGCCAAGGGACTAGCGGGGGGGCGGGTGAGCAGTTCTTC.